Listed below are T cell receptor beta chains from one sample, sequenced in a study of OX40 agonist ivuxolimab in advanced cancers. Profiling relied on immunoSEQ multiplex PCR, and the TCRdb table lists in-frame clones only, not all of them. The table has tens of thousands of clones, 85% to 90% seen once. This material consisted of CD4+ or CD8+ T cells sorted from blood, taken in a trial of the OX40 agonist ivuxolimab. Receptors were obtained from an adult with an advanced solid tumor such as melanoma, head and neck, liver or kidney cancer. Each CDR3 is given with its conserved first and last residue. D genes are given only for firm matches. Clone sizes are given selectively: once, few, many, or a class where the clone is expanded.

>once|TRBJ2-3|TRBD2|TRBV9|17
CASSKETSGRAANTQYF
TGTGCCAGCAGCAAGGAAACTAGCGGGAGGGCCGCGAATACGCAGTATTTT
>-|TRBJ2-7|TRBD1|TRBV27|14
CASSSRDRGHEQYF
TGTGCCAGCAGTTCCCGGGACAGGGGCCACGAGCAGTACTTC
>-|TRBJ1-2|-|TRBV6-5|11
CASSNSYGYTF
TGTGCCAGCAGTAACAGCTATGGCTACACCTTC
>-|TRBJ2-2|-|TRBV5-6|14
CASSRGTDYDELFF
TGTGCCAGCAGCCGCGGGACAGACTATGATGAGCTGTTTTTT
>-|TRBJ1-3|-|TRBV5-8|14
CASSLGRSGNTIYF
TGTGCCAGCAGCTTGGGCCGCTCTGGAAACACCATATATTTT
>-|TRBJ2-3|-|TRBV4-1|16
CASSQGPGISTDTQYF
TGCGCCAGCAGCCAAGGACCGGGGATCAGCACAGATACGCAGTATTTT
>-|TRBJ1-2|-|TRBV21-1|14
CASSKEVSSYGYTF
TGTGCCAGCAGCAAAGAGGTGAGTTCCTATGGCTACACCTTC
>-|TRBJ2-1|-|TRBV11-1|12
CASSLWSGEQFF
TGTGCCAGCAGCTTATGGTCCGGGGAGCAGTTCTTC
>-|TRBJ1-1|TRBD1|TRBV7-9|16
CASSRPTGTENTEAFF
TGTGCCAGCAGCCGACCGACCGGGACAGAAAACACTGAAGCTTTCTTT
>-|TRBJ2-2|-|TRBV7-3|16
CASSPKGDVNTGELFF
TGTGCCAGCAGCCCAAAGGGCGACGTGAACACCGGGGAGCTGTTTTTT
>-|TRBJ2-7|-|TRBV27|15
CASISGSTGHYEQYF
TGTGCCAGCATATCGGGCAGTACAGGGCACTACGAGCAGTACTTC
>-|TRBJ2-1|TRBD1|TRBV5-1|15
CASSLVVSGGSEQFF
TGCGCCAGCAGCTTGGTGGTCTCAGGGGGCTCTGAGCAGTTCTTC
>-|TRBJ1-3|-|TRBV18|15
CASSPGPSSGNTIYF
TGTGCCAGCTCACCAGGGCCGAGCTCTGGAAACACCATATATTTT
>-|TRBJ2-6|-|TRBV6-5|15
CASSRDVPGANVLTF
TGTGCCAGCAGTAGGGACGTTCCTGGGGCCAACGTCCTGACTTTC
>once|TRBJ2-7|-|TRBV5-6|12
CASSYRVHEQYF
TGTGCCAGCAGTTACAGGGTCCACGAGCAGTACTTC
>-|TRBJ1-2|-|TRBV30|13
CAWALTGNYGYTF
TGTGCCTGGGCCTTGACGGGGAACTATGGCTACACCTTC